A single sample gave rise to the 2 T cell receptor beta chains below, sequenced in a study of regulatory T cells in long-lasting Graves disease. As for time point: newly diagnosed GD, antithyroid drugs for less than 3 months. PBMCs provided the RNA from which the TCR library was made. With iRepertoire HTBI primers and Arm-PCR of CDR3 regions, TCR beta libraries were built. TCRdb re-derived calls from the multiplex PCR reads in MiXCR, one entry per CDR3 protein. The table lists a few hundred thousand distinct CDR3 sequences, 11% to 15% of them singletons. These data were likewise used in another study, on T cells in Graves' hyperthyroidism and ophthalmopathy.

This sample comprised peripheral blood mononuclear cells (PBMCs), obtained at new diagnosis, from a patient treated with antithyroid drugs. The receptors were sampled from a woman between 50 and 59 years old with Graves disease.

With regard to this clonotype: A read error is the likely source, as a far larger clone sits one nucleotide away. The chain has TRBV7-2 and TRBJ2-3; 10 nucleotides align to TRBD2. The germline V gene has CDR1 SGHTA and CDR2 FQGNSA. There are 15 residues in the CDR3. CDR3 sequence (DNA): TGTGTCAGCAGCTTGGGAGCGGGAGGGCCAGATACGCAGTATTTT. It translates to CVSSLGAGGPDTQYF.

About this clonotype itself: This may stem from a read error, because a much larger clone lies one nucleotide away. Here the CDR3 reads CASGQASPPYNEQFF. The CDR3 DNA is TGTGCCAGCGGCCAAGCTAGTCCGCCTTACAATGAGCAGTTCTTC. This chain connects TRBV3-1 to TRBJ2-1; D is uncertain. Germline CDR1 LGHDT, CDR2 YNNKEL (reference sequence). This CDR3 has 15 amino acids.